The 12 T cell receptor beta chains below come from one sample, sequenced in a study of shared clonotypes between healthy human individuals. TCRdb's copy holds only in-frame clones and misses some; the assay was immunoSEQ multiplex PCR. The sample consists of around 480,000 clones, over 75% of them appearing once. The sample was PBMCs. These receptor sequences come from a woman aged 40 to 55 in good health. Some clones in this sample may be carry-over from other donors' samples.

The gene calls are TRBV19 and TRBJ2-3; 8 bases match TRBD2. The trim removed 6 bases at V and 4 bases at J, leaving 6 bases unmatched. There are 14 residues in the CDR3. Looked up from germline, CDR1 is LNHDA and CDR2 is SQIVND (reference sequence). CDR3 DNA sequence: TGTGCCAGTAGCTTGGAGCGGGAGTCAGATACGCAGTATTTT. Its protein is CASSLERESDTQYF.

The genes are TRBV6-6 and TRBJ2-4; D remains unclear. The V and J ends lost 7 bases and 0 bases respectively, with 10 bases between them. This CDR3 comprises 14 residues. The germline gives CDR1 MNHNY, CDR2 SVGAGI (reference sequence). CDR3 DNA: TGTGCCAGCACCAACGACCTAGCCAAAAACATTCAGTACTTC. The encoded protein is CASTNDLAKNIQYF.

The CDR3 sequence: CASRTGTRVLYEQFF. The CDR3 coding sequence is TGTGCCAGCAGAACCGGGACTAGGGTCTTGTATGAGCAGTTCTTC. The rearrangement joins TRBV28 to TRBJ2-1, with 8 nucleotides matching TRBD2. CDR3 length equals 15 residues. Looked up from germline, CDR1 is MDHEN and CDR2 is SYDVKM. The trim removed 6 bases at V and 8 bases at J, leaving 12 bases unmatched.

The chain couples TRBV5-8 to TRBJ2-3, with 9 bases lining up with TRBD1. CDR3 size: 14 residues. Losses at the gene ends were 8 bases for V and 5 bases for J; bases not matched to a gene: 9. Germline V gene sequence: CDR1 SGHTS, CDR2 YDEGEE. Here the CDR3 reads CASRDRGTGDTQYF. For the CDR3, the DNA is TGTGCCAGTCGAGACAGGGGGACGGGAGATACGCAGTATTTT.

Written as DNA, the CDR3 is TGTGCCAGCAGTCCCGGACTAGCGCGGCAGTTCTTC. This sequence encodes CASSPGLARQFF. The chain combines TRBV11-2 with TRBJ2-1, with 9 bases lining up with TRBD2. Looked up from germline, CDR1 is SGHAT and CDR2 is FQNNGV. V gave up 6 bases and J gave up 12 bases; unmatched junction bases: 6. The CDR3 length is 12 residues. Looking up the rest from reference TRBV11-2 and TRBJ2-1 gives the full variable domain: EAGVAQSPRYKIIEKRQSVAFWCNPISGHATLYWYQQILGQGPKLLIQFQNNGVVDDSQLPKDRFSAERLKGVDSTLKIQPAKLEDSAVYLCASSPGLARQFFGPGTRLTVL.

This chain uses TRBV6-6 with TRBJ2-1; 10 nucleotides line up with TRBD1. The CDR3 totals 15 residues. Germline assignment: CDR1 MNHNY and CDR2 SVGAGI (reference sequence). The trim removed 5 bases at V and 9 bases at J, leaving 10 bases unmatched. Here the CDR3 reads CASSGDRGRVGEQFF. The CDR3 DNA follows: TGTGCCAGCAGTGGCGACAGGGGGCGCGTAGGTGAGCAGTTCTTC.

This clone was found once. The chain is built from TRBV5-1 and TRBJ2-7, with D unresolved. The V gene lost 0 bases and the J gene lost 6 bases, with 7 bases spanning the gap. The CDR3 contains 12 residues. The germline V gene has CDR1 SGHRS and CDR2 YFSETQ. The CDR3 here is CASSLAHGEQYF. CDR3 nucleotides: TGCGCCAGCAGCTTGGCCCACGGCGAGCAGTACTTC. The full variable domain, rest sourced from reference TRBV5-1 and TRBJ2-7, is KAGVTQTPRYLIKTRGQQVTLSCSPISGHRSVSWYQQTPGQGLQFLFEYFSETQRNKGNFPGRFSGRQFSNSRSEMNVSTLELGDSALYLCASSLAHGEQYFGPGTRLTVT.

This chain connects TRBV6-5 to TRBJ2-7, with 9 bases identical to TRBD1. V was clipped by 2 bases and J by 4 bases; unmatched bases: 6. Germline V CDR1 and CDR2: MNHEY, SVGAGI. The CDR3 totals 15 residues. CDR3 protein: CASSYQTGGRYEQYF. Here the CDR3 DNA reads TGTGCCAGCAGTTACCAGACAGGGGGTCGGTACGAGCAGTACTTC.

The chain has TRBV5-1 and TRBJ1-1; 8 nucleotides agree with TRBD1. Looked up from germline, CDR1 is SGHRS and CDR2 is YFSETQ. J was trimmed by 1 base and V by 7 bases; bases with no gene match: 3. The CDR3 spans 13 residues. The CDR3 loop reads CASGQGENTEAFF. As DNA, the CDR3 is TGCGCCAGCGGACAGGGAGAGAACACTGAAGCTTTCTTT.

This chain connects TRBV5-1 to TRBJ2-7; 9 nucleotides agree with TRBD1. The CDR3 consists of 15 residues. From germline, CDR1 is SGHRS and CDR2 YFSETQ. Trimming at V came to 2 bases and at J to 5 bases, leaving 8 bases not matched to a gene. CDR3 loop: CASSFWGTGSNEQYF. In nucleotides, the CDR3 is TGCGCCAGCAGCTTTTGGGGGACAGGGTCTAACGAGCAGTACTTC. Complete variable domain (other parts from reference TRBV5-1 and TRBJ2-7): KAGVTQTPRYLIKTRGQQVTLSCSPISGHRSVSWYQQTPGQGLQFLFEYFSETQRNKGNFPGRFSGRQFSNSRSEMNVSTLELGDSALYLCASSFWGTGSNEQYFGPGTRLTVT.

This chain links TRBV14 with TRBJ2-1, with a tentative D call TRBD2 (5 bases). V gave up 4 bases and J gave up 6 bases, with 10 bases separating them. The CDR3 has 13 amino acids. Germline V lookup: CDR1 SGHDN, CDR2 FVKESK. Written as DNA, the CDR3 is TGTGCCAGCAGCCCCCGGCTAGCCAATGAGCAGTTCTTC. This sequence encodes CASSPRLANEQFF.

This clone has only one observation. The chain couples TRBV7-2 to TRBJ2-6; D not resolved. The length of the CDR3 is 11 residues. V was clipped by 7 bases and J by 2 bases, with 0 bases between them. Germline loops: CDR1 SGHTA, CDR2 FQGNSA. The CDR3: CASTGANVLTF. The CDR3 nucleotides are TGTGCCAGCACTGGGGCCAACGTCCTGACTTTC.